This T cell receptor (beta chain) was documented in a study of blood T cell repertoires in COVID-19. Whole-study context: T cells, B-cell-depleted T cells, or PBMCs supplied cDNA or gDNA.

Assignment of participants to cohorts was predicated upon participant-reported clinical history. Recovery meant two consecutive negative NP/OP PCR tests, professional clearance, or resolved symptoms. Germline V gene sequence: CDR1 SEHNR, CDR2 FQNEAQ (reference sequence). The CDR3 has 15 amino acids. Trimming took 2 bases from V and 4 from J; bases not matched to a gene: 7. In the study's own analysis: Amplification of reference gene primers was used by the study to estimate nucleated cell counts. Clones were read by immunoSEQ multiplex PCR, and TCRdb kept only the in-frame ones, dropping some. V, J and clone size were drawn from that table, and D and trimming were deduced from the DNA. The data contain 300,000 to 400,000 clones, 80% to 90% of them singletons.

The TCR sequence derives from a man aged 18 to 29 who had recovered from COVID-19. Material: PBMCs or T cells enriched from blood (not recorded which). The chain links TRBV7-9 to TRBJ2-7; 8 positions agree with TRBD1. CDR3 sequence reads: CASSLFGTGGYEQYF. CDR3 nucleotides: TGTGCCAGCAGCTTATTTGGGACAGGCGGATACGAGCAGTACTTC.